These 17 T cell receptor beta chains share one sample of origin, sequenced in a study of identical twins' blood T cells. From the 5' RACE reads, TCRdb called clonotypes with MiXCR, one entry per CDR3 protein. The sample has about 370,000 distinct CDR3 sequences, about 28% seen once; the top ten hold 5.5% to 7%. Source material: PBMCs. These receptors all come from a woman aged 18-55 years in good health.

This clonotype was seen a handful of times. V and J are TRBV6-2 or TRBV6-3 and TRBJ2-1, with D possibly being TRBD1 (6 bases). The V gene lost 5 bases and the J gene lost 7 bases, with 12 bases spanning the gap. The length of the CDR3 is 13 residues. Germline CDR1 reads MNHEY; CDR2 reads SVGEGT. CDR3 bases: TGTGCCAGCAGTAACCTCAGGGGAAATGAGCAGTTCTTC. It is translated as CASSNLRGNEQFF.

The V gene is TRBV6-6, the J gene TRBJ1-1; D call uncertain. CDR1 MNHNY and CDR2 SVGAGI come from the germline V gene (reference sequence). Deletions cut 2 bases from V and 12 bases from J, with 16 bases between. CDR3 size: 13 residues. CDR3 in amino acids: CASSYRSFFGTFF. CDR3 DNA sequence: TGTGCCAGCAGTTACCGATCATTTTTTGGGACTTTCTTT.

The V call is TRBV19, the J call TRBJ1-2; D is unclear. This CDR3 is 15 amino acids long. Between the trimmed V and J ends, which lost 7 bases and 3 bases, there was a span of 18 bases. Germline lookup yields CDR1 LNHDA and CDR2 SQIVND (reference sequence). The DNA for the CDR3 is TGTGCCAGTATTCCCCATGGAGGGTTAGACTATGGCTACACCTTC. This encodes CASIPHGGLDYGYTF.

This clonotype was seen a few times. The chain couples TRBV9 to TRBJ2-1; D unresolved. The CDR3 contains 11 residues. Germline V CDR1 and CDR2: SGDLS, YYNGEE. Trimming took 0 bases from V and 10 from J, leaving 5 bases between them. CDR3 sequence: CASSVGLEQFF. In DNA, the CDR3 is TGTGCCAGCAGCGTAGGACTCGAGCAGTTCTTC.

This clonotype turned up a few times. This rearrangement joins TRBV20-1 to TRBJ1-5; TRBD1 might be the D (5 bases). CDR1 is DFQATT, CDR2 SNEGSKA, per germline (reference sequence). The CDR3 is 15 residues long. The V gene lost 5 bases and the J gene lost 4 bases, with 18 bases spanning the gap. The DNA of the CDR3 is TGCAGTGCTGGGGGTCGGGGAGGTATTAATCAGCCCCAGCATTTT. It codes for CSAGGRGGINQPQHF.

The CDR3 is CASSPIERAYTEAFF. For the CDR3, the DNA is TGTGCCAGTAGTCCTATCGAGCGCGCGTACACTGAAGCTTTCTTT. The rearrangement joins TRBV19 to TRBJ1-1; D gene uncertain. Between the trimmed V and J ends, which lost 5 bases and 3 bases, there was a span of 16 bases. The CDR3 runs to 15 residues. Germline CDR1 LNHDA, CDR2 SQIVND (reference sequence). Full variable domain (outside the CDR3, taken from reference TRBV19 and TRBJ1-1): DGGITQSPKYLFRKEGQNVTLSCEQNLNHDAMYWYRQDPGQGLRLIYYSQIVNDFQKGDIAEGYSVSREKKESFPLTVTSAQKNPTAFYLCASSPIERAYTEAFFGQGTRLTVV.

The chain employs TRBV6-6 and TRBJ1-5; D is perhaps TRBD1 (5 bases). Trimming stripped 0 bases from V and 7 bases from J, with 19 bases between. CDR1 MNHNY and CDR2 SVGAGI come from the germline V gene (reference sequence). CDR3 length: 17 residues. The CDR3 nucleotides read TGTGCCAGCAGTTACTCGATGTCAGGGAACGCCGGGCAGCCCCAGCATTTT. It codes for CASSYSMSGNAGQPQHF.

Note on this clonotype: No conserved phenylalanine or tryptophan is present at the end of the CDR3, so a read error is the likely explanation. The rearrangement joins TRBV6-2 or TRBV6-3 to TRBJ1-1; D is ambiguous. Trimming shortened V by 3 bases and J by 7 bases, and 15 bases separated the two germline ends. The germline CDR1 and CDR2 sequences are MNHEY and SVGEGT. The CDR3 has 14 amino acids. CDR3 sequence: CASSYPLGPGEAFL. CDR3 coding DNA: TGTGCCAGCAGTTATCCCCTGGGTCCCGGTGAAGCTTTCTTG.

The chain joins TRBV20-1 to TRBJ1-1; 9 nucleotides line up with TRBD1. With V trimmed by 5 bases and J by 4 bases, 5 bases remained unmatched. The CDR3 is 13 residues long. Per the germline V gene, CDR1 is DFQATT and CDR2 is SNEGSKA (reference sequence). The CDR3, as DNA: TGCAGTGCTCCGGGACAGGGTGGCACTGAAGCTTTCTTT. It is translated as CSAPGQGGTEAFF.

This chain uses TRBV11-2 with TRBJ2-3; 7 nucleotides agree with TRBD2. This CDR3 comprises 15 residues. The V segment lost 5 bases and the J segment 0 bases; nucleotides outside the gene matches: 5. Germline V gene data show CDR1 as SGHAT and CDR2 as FQNNGV. CDR3 coding DNA: TGTGCCAGCAGCCCGGGACTAACTAGCACAGATACGCAGTATTTT. Amino acid sequence: CASSPGLTSTDTQYF.

J is TRBJ1-1 and V is TRBV20-1; the D is unclear. The V end lost 0 bases, the J end lost 0 bases, and 17 bases lay between the germline ends. This CDR3 region has 17 residues. The germline CDR1 and CDR2 sequences are DFQATT and SNEGSKA (reference sequence). For the CDR3, the DNA is TGCAGTGCTAGAGATCCTGGAGGCCCCTCTATGAACACTGAAGCTTTCTTT. Translation gives CSARDPGGPSMNTEAFF.

The V call is TRBV29-1, the J call TRBJ2-1, with TRBD2 matching 8 bases. J was trimmed by 8 bases and V by 2 bases; bases with no gene match: 5. The CDR3 totals 13 residues. The germline gives CDR1 SQVTM, CDR2 ANQGSEA. In nucleotides, the CDR3 is TGCAGCGTTGAAAGCGGGAGCCGGGATGAGCAGTTCTTC. Encoded protein: CSVESGSRDEQFF.

This clonotype came up many times. The genes are TRBV20-1 and TRBJ1-1; 8 positions agree with TRBD1. The V gene's germline CDR1 is DFQATT and CDR2 SNEGSKA (reference sequence). J was trimmed by 1 base and V by 5 bases; bases with no gene match: 6. This CDR3 comprises 14 residues. Here the CDR3 reads CSALGQGGNTEAFF. CDR3 DNA: TGCAGTGCTCTAGGACAGGGTGGGAACACTGAAGCTTTCTTT.

This clonotype came up a few times. The chain combines TRBV7-9 with TRBJ1-3, with 12 bases matching TRBD1. The junction had 10 bases not matched to a gene; V was cut back by 5 bases and J by 2 bases. The CDR3 has 18 residues. Germline V CDR1 and CDR2: SEHNR, FQNEAQ (reference sequence). This CDR3 reads CASSTIQGQGAPGNTIYF. The DNA for the CDR3 is TGTGCCAGCAGCACAATACAGGGACAGGGGGCGCCTGGAAACACCATATATTTT.

The sample holds a few counts of this clonotype. This chain joins TRBV29-1 and TRBJ2-3; D is possibly TRBD2 (6 bases). CDR3 length equals 13 residues. V lost 8 bases, J lost 5 bases, and 17 bases lay in between. CDR1 and CDR2 (germline): SQVTM, ANQGSEA. The CDR3 nucleotides are TGCAGCCCATTCGGACTAAATAAAGATACGCAGTATTTT. Its translation is CSPFGLNKDTQYF.

The rearrangement uses TRBV29-1 and TRBJ2-1, with 8 bases identical to TRBD2. Per germline, CDR1 SQVTM and CDR2 ANQGSEA. The CDR3 runs 15 residues. J was trimmed by 2 bases and V by 2 bases; bases with no gene match: 5. CDR3 sequence (DNA): TGCAGCGTTGAAAGGCGGGAGGTAACCTACAATGAGCAGTTCTTC. Amino acids: CSVERREVTYNEQFF.

V usage is TRBV6-1 and J usage is TRBJ2-5, with 7 bases identical to TRBD1. Germline assignment: CDR1 MNHNS and CDR2 SASEGT. The length of the CDR3 is 15 residues. V dropped 7 bases and J dropped 1; count of bases not matched to a gene: 9. The CDR3 loop reads CASTPRGQLQETQYF. The CDR3 coding sequence is TGTGCCAGCACTCCTAGGGGACAGCTCCAAGAGACCCAGTACTTC.